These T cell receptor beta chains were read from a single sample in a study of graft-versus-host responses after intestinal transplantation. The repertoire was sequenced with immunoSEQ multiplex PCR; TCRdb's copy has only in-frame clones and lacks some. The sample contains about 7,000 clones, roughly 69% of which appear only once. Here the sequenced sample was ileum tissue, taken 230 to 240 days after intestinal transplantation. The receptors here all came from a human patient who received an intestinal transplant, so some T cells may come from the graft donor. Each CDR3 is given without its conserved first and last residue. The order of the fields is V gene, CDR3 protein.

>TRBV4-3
ASSQDRDFSYNEQF
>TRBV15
ATSRGTYTEAF
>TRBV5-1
ASSLVLTGGANVLT
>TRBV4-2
ASSQGTGIADTQY
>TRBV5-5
ASSRRDRDLRSGNTIY
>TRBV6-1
ASSDAAGGGPKTQY
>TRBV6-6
ASSYSGEGQETQY
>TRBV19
ASRPSIAKNIQY
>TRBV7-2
ASRTGTAYGYT
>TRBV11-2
ASSLLGAPNQPQH
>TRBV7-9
ASSRTNEAF
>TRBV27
ASAFSPDTQY
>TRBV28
ASSSSRDRGTTGYT
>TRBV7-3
ASSLRGGLYNEQF
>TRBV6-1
AEGGVGTEAF
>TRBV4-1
ASSKGWGQETQY
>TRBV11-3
ASSRDSATNEKLF
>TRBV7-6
ASSPGHHRGTDTQY
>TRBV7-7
ASSLMGGGQETQY